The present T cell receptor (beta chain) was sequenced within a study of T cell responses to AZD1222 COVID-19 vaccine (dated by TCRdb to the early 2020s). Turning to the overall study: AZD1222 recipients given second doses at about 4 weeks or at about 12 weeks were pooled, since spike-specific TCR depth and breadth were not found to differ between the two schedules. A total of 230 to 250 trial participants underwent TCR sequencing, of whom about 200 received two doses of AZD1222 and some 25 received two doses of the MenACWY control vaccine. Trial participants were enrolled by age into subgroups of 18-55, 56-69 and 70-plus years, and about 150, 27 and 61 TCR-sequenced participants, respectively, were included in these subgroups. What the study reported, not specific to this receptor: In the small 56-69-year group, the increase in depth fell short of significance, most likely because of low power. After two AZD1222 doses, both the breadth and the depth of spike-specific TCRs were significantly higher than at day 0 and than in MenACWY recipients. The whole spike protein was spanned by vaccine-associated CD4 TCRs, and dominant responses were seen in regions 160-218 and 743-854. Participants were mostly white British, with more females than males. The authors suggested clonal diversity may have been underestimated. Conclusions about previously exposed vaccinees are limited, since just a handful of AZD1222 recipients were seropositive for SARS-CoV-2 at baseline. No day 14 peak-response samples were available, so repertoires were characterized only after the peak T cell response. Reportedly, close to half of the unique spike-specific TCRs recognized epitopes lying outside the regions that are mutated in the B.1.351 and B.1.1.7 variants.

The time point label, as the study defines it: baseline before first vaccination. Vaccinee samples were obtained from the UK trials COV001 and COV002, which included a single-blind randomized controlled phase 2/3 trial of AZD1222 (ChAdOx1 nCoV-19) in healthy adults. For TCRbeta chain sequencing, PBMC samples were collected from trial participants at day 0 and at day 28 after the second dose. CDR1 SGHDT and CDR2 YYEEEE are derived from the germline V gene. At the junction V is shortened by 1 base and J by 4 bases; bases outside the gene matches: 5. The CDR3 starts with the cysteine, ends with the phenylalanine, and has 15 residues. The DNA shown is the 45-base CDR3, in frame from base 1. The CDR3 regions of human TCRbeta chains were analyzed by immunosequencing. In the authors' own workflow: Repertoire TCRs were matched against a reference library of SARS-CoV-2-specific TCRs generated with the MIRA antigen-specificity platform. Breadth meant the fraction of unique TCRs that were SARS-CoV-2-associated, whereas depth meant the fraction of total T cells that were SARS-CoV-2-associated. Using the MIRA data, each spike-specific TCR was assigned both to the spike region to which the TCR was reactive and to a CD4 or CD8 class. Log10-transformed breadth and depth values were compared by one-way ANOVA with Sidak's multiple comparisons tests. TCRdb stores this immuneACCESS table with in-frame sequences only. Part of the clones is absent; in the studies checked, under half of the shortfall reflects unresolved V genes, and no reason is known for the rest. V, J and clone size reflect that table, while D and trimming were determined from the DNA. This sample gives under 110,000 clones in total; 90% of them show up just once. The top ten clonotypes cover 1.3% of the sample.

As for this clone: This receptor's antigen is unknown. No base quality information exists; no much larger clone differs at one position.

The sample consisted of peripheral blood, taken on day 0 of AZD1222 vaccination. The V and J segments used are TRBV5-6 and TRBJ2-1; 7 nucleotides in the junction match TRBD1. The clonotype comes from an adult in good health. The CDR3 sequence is CASSLLQGEYNEQFF. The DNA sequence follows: TGTGCCAGCAGCTTGTTGCAGGGGGAGTACAATGAGCAGTTCTTC.